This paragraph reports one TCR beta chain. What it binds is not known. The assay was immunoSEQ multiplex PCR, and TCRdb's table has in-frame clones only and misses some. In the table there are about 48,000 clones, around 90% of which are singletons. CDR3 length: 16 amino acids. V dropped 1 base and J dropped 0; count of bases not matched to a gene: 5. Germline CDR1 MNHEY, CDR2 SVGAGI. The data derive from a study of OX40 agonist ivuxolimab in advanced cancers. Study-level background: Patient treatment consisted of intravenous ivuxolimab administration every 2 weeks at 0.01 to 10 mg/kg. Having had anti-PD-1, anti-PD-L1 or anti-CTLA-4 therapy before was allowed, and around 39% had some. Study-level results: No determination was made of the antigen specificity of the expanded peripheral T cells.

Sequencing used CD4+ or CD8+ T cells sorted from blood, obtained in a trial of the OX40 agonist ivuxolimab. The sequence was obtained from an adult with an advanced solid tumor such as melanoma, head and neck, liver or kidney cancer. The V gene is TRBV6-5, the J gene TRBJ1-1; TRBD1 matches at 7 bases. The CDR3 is CASSYYRGLMNTEAFF. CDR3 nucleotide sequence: TGTGCCAGCAGTTACTACAGGGGCCTAATGAACACTGAAGCTTTCTTT.